This T cell receptor beta chain was documented in a study of early T cells in non-severe SARS-CoV-2 infection. Study findings and constraints: Matching against VDJdb likely underestimated virus-specific expansions, favoring anti-spike CD8.

TCRdb passed the 5' RACE reads through MiXCR, listing each CDR3 protein once. The data contain tens of thousands of distinct CDR3 sequences, less than 11% of them singletons. About this clonotype: As yet, its antigen is unknown.

V was pared by 4 bases and J by 4 bases, with 20 bases between. CDR3 length equals 16 residues. Germline-derived CDR1 and CDR2 are SGHTA and FQGNSA. Sequencing used whole blood. This receptor was obtained from an adult who was a healthcare worker with PCR-confirmed SARS-CoV-2 infection or an uninfected control (not recorded which). V is TRBV7-2 and J is TRBJ2-7, with D perhaps TRBD2 (6 bases). DNA of the CDR3: TGTGCCAGCAGCTCACCCGCCGGGACTGTGTTTTACGAGCAGTACTTC. As protein: CASSSPAGTVFYEQYF.